This T cell receptor (beta chain) was recovered during a study of T-cell memory formation after mild COVID-19. The study, taken as a whole, reports: That cross-reactive memory joined was suggested by some responding clones appearing in pre-infection memory.

Trimming removed 4 bases from V and 5 bases from J; junction bases left unmatched: 6. The germline V gene has CDR1 SGHRS and CDR2 YFSETQ. This CDR3 is built from 13 residues. TCRdb redid the calling of the 5' RACE reads with MiXCR, one entry per CDR3 protein. The table shows fewer than 250,000 distinct CDR3 sequences, with approximately 30% occurring only once. At least ten counts were recorded for this clonotype. Its antigen is unknown. This sequence was found in an adult woman who had mild COVID-19 (a few samples of this study predate the infection). Cell type and time point are not known. This chain uses TRBV5-1 with TRBJ2-7; 7 bases align to TRBD1. Sequencing was done on a sample of PBMCs or a T cell subset sorted from them (not recorded which). The CDR3 region is CASSTTGVDEQYF. The CDR3, as DNA: TGCGCCAGCAGCACTACAGGGGTGGACGAGCAGTACTTC.